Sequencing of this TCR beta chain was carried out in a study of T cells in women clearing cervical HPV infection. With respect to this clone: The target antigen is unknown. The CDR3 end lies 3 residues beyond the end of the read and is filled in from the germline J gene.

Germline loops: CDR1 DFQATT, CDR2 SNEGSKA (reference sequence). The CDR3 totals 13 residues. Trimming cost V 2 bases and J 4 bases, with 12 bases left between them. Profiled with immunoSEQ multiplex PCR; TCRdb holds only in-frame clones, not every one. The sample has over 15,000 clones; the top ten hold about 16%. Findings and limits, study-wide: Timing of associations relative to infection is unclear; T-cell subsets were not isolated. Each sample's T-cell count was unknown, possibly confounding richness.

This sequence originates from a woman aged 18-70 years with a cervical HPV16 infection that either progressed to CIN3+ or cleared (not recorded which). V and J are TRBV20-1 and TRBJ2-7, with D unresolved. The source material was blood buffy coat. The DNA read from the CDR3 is TGCAGTGCTAGATGTAGACACCTATACGAG. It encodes CSARCRHLYE. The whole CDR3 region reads CSARCRHLYEQYF.